The 32 T cell receptor beta chains presented below share a single source sample, sequenced in a study of cytomegalovirus exposure and HLA in healthy donors. The PCR contained 60 Vbeta and 13 Jbeta primers. Sequenced by immunoSEQ multiplex PCR; TCRdb stores in-frame clones only, minus some. Its listing shows 150,000 to 200,000 clones. Sequencing used PBMCs. The receptors derive from a man aged 25-45 years in good health and CMV-seronegative.

The V and J genes are TRBV7-8 and TRBJ1-2; D remains unclear. The CDR3 sequence is 14 residues long. V lost 8 bases and J lost 8, with 21 bases in between. Germline V gives CDR1 SGHVS, CDR2 FQNEAQ. The CDR3 here is CASFEMDGSLGYTF. CDR3 nucleotides: TGTGCCAGCTTCGAGATGGACGGGAGCCTAGGCTACACCTTC.

This chain connects TRBV19 to TRBJ2-2; D may be TRBD2 (6 bases). The ends were cut back, 0 bases at V and 4 bases at J, with 12 bases in the middle. The CDR3 runs 16 residues. CDR1 is LNHDA, CDR2 SQIVND, per germline (reference sequence). CDR3 amino acids: CASSIDRAGTTGELFF. CDR3 DNA: TGTGCCAGTAGTATAGACAGGGCGGGGACCACCGGGGAGCTGTTTTTT.

This chain joins TRBV6-1 and TRBJ1-5, with D possibly TRBD1 on 5 matching bases. V gave up 0 bases and J gave up 4 bases, with 10 bases separating them. This CDR3 comprises 15 residues. Looked up from germline, CDR1 is MNHNS and CDR2 is SASEGT. The CDR3 DNA is TGTGCCAGCAGTGAAGCGTCCGGGGGGAATCAGCCCCAGCATTTT. Translating it yields CASSEASGGNQPQHF.

The chain uses TRBV28 and TRBJ2-1; D is possibly TRBD2 (6 bases). The V and J ends lost 6 bases and 3 bases respectively, with 12 bases between them. The germline V gene encodes CDR1 MDHEN and CDR2 SYDVKM. This CDR3 has 14 amino acids. This CDR3 is CASRFTGDYNEQFF. The CDR3 DNA reads as TGTGCCAGCAGATTTACGGGAGACTACAATGAGCAGTTCTTC. The whole variable domain, filled in from reference TRBV28 and TRBJ2-1, reads DVKVTQSSRYLVKRTGEKVFLECVQDMDHENMFWYRQDPGLGLRLIYFSYDVKMKEKGDIPEGYSVSREKKERFSLILESASTNQTSMYLCASRFTGDYNEQFFGPGTRLTVL.

The chain is built from TRBV29-1 and TRBJ1-1, with D unclear. V dropped 2 bases and J dropped 1 base, with 11 bases sitting between them. This CDR3 spans 14 amino acids. Germline V CDR1 and CDR2: SQVTM, ANQGSEA. The CDR3 loop is CSVENDRGNTEAFF. Written as DNA, the CDR3 is TGCAGCGTTGAAAACGATCGAGGGAACACTGAAGCTTTCTTT.

The V call is TRBV6-5, the J call TRBJ1-5; D remains ambiguous. The CDR3 has 15 amino acids. V lost 2 bases and J 2 bases, leaving 10 bases between the germline ends. CDR1 and CDR2 from the germline V gene are MNHEY and SVGAGI. The CDR3 sequence: CASSYGGQGNQPQHF. The DNA of the CDR3 is TGTGCCAGCAGTTACGGTGGGCAGGGCAATCAGCCCCAGCATTTT.

The CDR3 DNA follows: TGTGCCTGGACCATAACGGGGACAGGGAGATATGAGCAGTTCTTC. Protein product: CAWTITGTGRYEQFF. The V call is TRBV30, the J call TRBJ2-1; 9 positions match TRBD1. J was trimmed by 8 bases and V by 4 bases; bases with no gene match: 12. The CDR3 is 15 residues long. Germline V lookup: CDR1 GTSNPN, CDR2 SVGIG (reference sequence).

The chain carries TRBV10-2 and TRBJ2-5; TRBD1 is a possible D gene (5 bases). V was trimmed by 1 base and J by 4 bases, leaving 7 bases between them. Germline CDR1 and CDR2: WSHSY and SAAADI. This CDR3 has 13 amino acids. The chain's CDR3 is CASSEYRSETQYF. The CDR3 coding sequence is TGCGCCAGCAGTGAGTACAGGTCAGAGACCCAGTACTTC.

This sequence joins TRBV5-4 and TRBJ1-1, with D possibly TRBD1 on 6 matching bases. This CDR3 comprises 15 residues. Germline V gene lookup returns CDR1 SGHNT and CDR2 YYREEE (reference sequence). V lost 0 bases and J 1 base, leaving 10 bases between the germline ends. CDR3 residues: CASSLGATGNTEAFF. The CDR3 DNA reads as TGTGCCAGCAGCTTGGGAGCGACAGGGAACACTGAAGCTTTCTTT.

This chain links TRBV5-1 with TRBJ2-5; TRBD2 aligns across 11 bases. V was clipped by 0 bases and J by 2 bases; unmatched bases: 6. CDR1 is SGHRS, CDR2 YFSETQ, per germline. The CDR3 loop spans 17 amino acids. The CDR3 reads CASSLGLAGLIQETQYF. The CDR3 DNA sequence: TGCGCCAGCAGCTTGGGACTAGCGGGACTAATACAAGAGACCCAGTACTTC.

Remarks on this clone: The junction shows a germline mismatch at one end, possibly a read error. The V gene is TRBV28, the J gene TRBJ2-7; tentatively, D is TRBD2 (5 bases). Looked up from germline, CDR1 is MDHEN and CDR2 is SYDVKM. CDR3 size: 8 residues. In DNA form, the CDR3 reads TGTTCTGCCCTGAGGGAGAACTTC. Its translation: CSALRENF.

V gene TRBV27 combines with J gene TRBJ2-3, with 8 bases matching TRBD2. Germline V gene sequence: CDR1 MNHEY, CDR2 SMNVEV (reference sequence). V lost 5 bases and J lost 7; bases outside the gene matches: 14. This CDR3 comprises 16 residues. The CDR3 here is CASSPRGLGVPNTQYF. CDR3 nucleotide sequence: TGTGCCAGCAGTCCCCGGGGACTAGGGGTACCGAATACGCAGTATTTT.

The chain uses TRBV5-1 and TRBJ1-4, with 8 nucleotides matching TRBD1. Germline values: CDR1 SGHRS, CDR2 YFSETQ. With V trimmed by 4 bases and J by 3 bases, 8 bases remained unmatched. The CDR3 is 16 amino acids. For the CDR3, the DNA is TGCGCCAGCAGCCCAGCCCAGGGGGCACCTAATGAAAAACTGTTTTTT. This encodes CASSPAQGAPNEKLFF.

The chain combines TRBV6-5 with TRBJ1-1; D might be TRBD1 (5 bases). Per the germline V gene, CDR1 is MNHEY and CDR2 is SVGAGI. The CDR3 consists of 13 residues. V lost 6 bases to trimming and J lost 4 bases, with 12 bases between them. The DNA for the CDR3 is TGTGCCAGCAGCCGACAGCACGGCACTGAAGCTTTCTTT. It specifies CASSRQHGTEAFF.

The chain is built from TRBV7-6 and TRBJ1-2; TRBD1 matches at 11 bases. Germline CDR1 reads SGHVS; CDR2 reads FNYEAQ. CDR3 length equals 15 residues. Trimming took 5 bases from V and 3 from J; bases not matched to a gene: 5. The CDR3 protein is CASSPGTGGYYGYTF. The CDR3 region has the DNA TGTGCCAGCAGCCCCGGGACAGGGGGGTACTATGGCTACACCTTC.

The J gene is TRBJ2-7, the V gene TRBV7-9; 7 positions match TRBD2. V was pared by 5 bases and J by 5 bases, with 9 bases of the junction left unmatched. CDR1 is SEHNR and CDR2 is FQNEAQ in the germline V gene (reference sequence). The CDR3 sequence is 14 residues long. This chain's CDR3 is CASSAGGSGHEQYF. The CDR3, as DNA: TGTGCCAGCAGCGCCGGGGGGTCGGGCCACGAGCAGTACTTC.

This chain connects TRBV11-1 to TRBJ2-5; a possible D gene is TRBD1 (6 bases). The J call may not be correct, given that the DNA end is closer to TRBJ2-7. This CDR3 is built from 17 residues. CDR1 is SGHAT, CDR2 FQDESV, per germline (reference sequence). CDR3: CASSLLRHRASSYEQYF. Written as DNA, the CDR3 is TGTGCCAGCAGCTTACTCAGGCACAGGGCTTCCTCCTACGAGCAGTACTTC.

The chain joins TRBV18 to TRBJ2-1, with 9 bases matching TRBD2. The germline V gene encodes CDR1 KGHSH and CDR2 LQKENI. The V gene end was trimmed by 0 bases and the J gene end by 8 bases; junction bases not matched to a gene: 5. This CDR3 contains 15 residues. Here the CDR3 DNA reads TGTGCCAGCTCACCACCGGGAGCGGGAGGAGATGAGCAGTTCTTC. Translated: CASSPPGAGGDEQFF. The variable domain in full, completed from reference TRBV18 and TRBJ2-1, reads NAGVMQNPRHLVRRRGQEARLRCSPMKGHSHVYWYRQLPEEGLKFMVYLQKENIIDESGMPKERFSAEFPKEGPSILRIQQVVRGDSAAYFCASSPPGAGGDEQFFGPGTRLTVL.

This chain uses TRBV19 with TRBJ2-2, with TRBD2 identical over 9 bases. The CDR3 runs to 15 residues. V shed 9 bases and J 3 bases; nucleotides not matched to a gene: 8. Germline lookup yields CDR1 LNHDA and CDR2 SQIVND (reference sequence). DNA of the CDR3: TGTGCCAGCATGCCGGGACTAGCTGACACCGGGGAGCTGTTTTTT. Translating gives CASMPGLADTGELFF.

V and J are TRBV27 and TRBJ2-7; 7 nucleotides line up with TRBD1. This CDR3 comprises 15 residues. The V segment lost 5 bases and the J segment 3 bases; nucleotides outside the gene matches: 10. Germline V gene data show CDR1 as MNHEY and CDR2 as SMNVEV (reference sequence). In DNA form, the CDR3 reads TGTGCCAGCAGTGGTGCGACAGGGAGATACTACGAGCAGTACTTC. Its protein is CASSGATGRYYEQYF.

This sequence joins TRBV13 and TRBJ1-5; the D is unclear. The length of the CDR3 is 17 residues. Between the trimmed V and J ends, which lost 4 bases and 1 base, there was a span of 17 bases. Germline assignment: CDR1 PRHDT and CDR2 FYEKMQ (reference sequence). The CDR3 here is CASSSRRGFQSNQPQHF. CDR3 nucleotide sequence: TGTGCCAGCAGCTCGCGACGGGGATTTCAGAGCAATCAGCCCCAGCATTTT.

The chain couples TRBV7-2 to TRBJ1-1; D is perhaps TRBD1 (5 bases). The germline gives CDR1 SGHTA, CDR2 FQGNSA. The CDR3 is made up of 14 amino acids. V was trimmed by 4 bases and J by 5 bases, leaving 14 bases between them. This chain's CDR3 is CASSSWGGRTEAFF. In DNA form, the CDR3 reads TGTGCCAGCAGCTCCTGGGGGGGTCGGACTGAAGCTTTCTTT.

The chain links TRBV19 to TRBJ2-1, with TRBD1 as a possible D gene (5 bases). CDR3 length equals 13 residues. Per germline, CDR1 LNHDA and CDR2 SQIVND (reference sequence). Between the trimmed V and J ends, which lost 7 bases and 5 bases, there was a span of 12 bases. This CDR3 is CASNQGPDNEQFF. The DNA of the CDR3 is TGTGCCAGTAACCAGGGTCCCGACAATGAGCAGTTCTTC.

The V and J genes are TRBV28 and TRBJ2-7, with a possible D match to TRBD1 (6 bases). V was trimmed by 5 bases and J by 5 bases, leaving 16 bases between them. The CDR3 has 14 amino acids. CDR1 and CDR2 from the germline V gene are MDHEN and SYDVKM. Here the CDR3 DNA reads TGTGCCAGCAGTCCCAGGTTGAGGGGGAACGAGCAGTACTTC. Amino acids: CASSPRLRGNEQYF.

The V call is TRBV4-2, the J call TRBJ2-2, with 9 bases lining up with TRBD2. This CDR3 contains 15 residues. V lost 5 bases, J lost 10 bases, and 11 bases stayed unmatched. Germline CDR1 and CDR2: LGHNA and YNFKEQ. Here the CDR3 reads CASSYPAGGPVELFF. As DNA, the CDR3 is TGTGCCAGCAGCTACCCAGCGGGAGGCCCCGTGGAGCTGTTTTTT.

The rearrangement joins TRBV7-9 to TRBJ1-5; 7 nucleotides line up with TRBD1. The CDR3 runs 14 residues. The V gene's germline CDR1 is SEHNR and CDR2 FQNEAQ (reference sequence). The V segment lost 3 bases and the J segment 6 bases; nucleotides outside the gene matches: 5. As DNA, the CDR3 is TGTGCCAGCAGCTTTAGGGGGCCAGCTCAGCCCCAGCATTTT. Protein sequence: CASSFRGPAQPQHF.

This chain uses TRBV7-8 with TRBJ2-7; maybe TRBD2 (6 bases). Trimming cost V 6 bases and J 2 bases, with 23 bases left between them. This CDR3 region has 17 residues. The germline CDR1 and CDR2 sequences are SGHVS and FQNEAQ. This CDR3 is CASRDRARGGNPYEQYF. CDR3 bases: TGTGCCAGCAGAGATAGGGCACGGGGAGGAAACCCCTACGAGCAGTACTTC.

CDR3 sequence (DNA): TGTGCCAGCAGCTCAACAGGAATTACGCAGTATTTT. Translated: CASSSTGITQYF. The chain combines TRBV13 with TRBJ2-3, with D perhaps TRBD1 (5 bases). The germline CDR1 and CDR2 sequences are PRHDT and FYEKMQ (reference sequence). Deletions cut 4 bases from V and 8 bases from J, with 10 bases between. The length of the CDR3 is 12 residues. The variable domain in full, completed from reference TRBV13 and TRBJ2-3, reads AAGVIQSPRHLIKEKRETATLKCYPIPRHDTVYWYQQGPGQDPQFLISFYEKMQSDKGSIPDRFSAQQFSDYHSELNMSSLELGDSALYFCASSSTGITQYFGPGTRLTVL.

This sequence joins TRBV23-1 and TRBJ2-7; TRBD1 agrees at 9 bases. TRBV23-1 belongs to the ORF category, with a function that is uncertain. This CDR3 contains 15 residues. The J segment lost 5 bases and the V segment lost 6 bases, leaving 11 bases of the junction unmatched. This chain's CDR3 is CASREAGQGADEQYF. The CDR3 DNA is TGCGCCAGCAGAGAGGCGGGACAGGGCGCGGACGAGCAGTACTTC.

This chain joins TRBV10-3 and TRBJ2-7, with a tentative D call TRBD2 (5 bases). Germline-derived CDR1 and CDR2 are ENHRY and SYGVKD. CDR3 size: 16 residues. V lost 6 bases and J 5 bases, leaving 23 bases between the germline ends. DNA for the CDR3: TGTGCCATCAGGGACGTCTTCTTAAATGGACTCCACGAGCAGTACTTC. This translates into CAIRDVFLNGLHEQYF.

This sequence joins TRBV5-4 and TRBJ2-7, with 7 bases matching TRBD1. Trimming cost V 0 bases and J 1 base; bases outside gene matches: 4. Per germline, CDR1 SGHNT and CDR2 YYREEE (reference sequence). The CDR3 contains 15 residues. As DNA, the CDR3 is TGTGCCAGCAGCTTGGACCGGACAGGTTCCTACGAGCAGTACTTC. The encoded protein is CASSLDRTGSYEQYF.

The chain joins TRBV27 to TRBJ2-5; 9 positions agree with TRBD1. The CDR3 loop spans 16 amino acids. V gave up 3 bases and J gave up 2 bases; unmatched junction bases: 7. Looked up from germline, CDR1 is MNHEY and CDR2 is SMNVEV (reference sequence). This chain's CDR3 is CASSFSPQGAQETQYF. The DNA for the CDR3 is TGTGCCAGCAGTTTCAGCCCACAGGGGGCACAAGAGACCCAGTACTTC.